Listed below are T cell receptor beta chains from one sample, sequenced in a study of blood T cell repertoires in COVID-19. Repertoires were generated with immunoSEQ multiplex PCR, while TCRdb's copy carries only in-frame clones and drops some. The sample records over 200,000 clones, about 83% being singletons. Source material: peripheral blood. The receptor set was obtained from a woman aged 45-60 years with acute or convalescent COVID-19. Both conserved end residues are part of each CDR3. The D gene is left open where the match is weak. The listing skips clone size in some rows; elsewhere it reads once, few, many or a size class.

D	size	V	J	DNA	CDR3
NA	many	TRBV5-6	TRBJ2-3	TGTGCCAGCAGCTTGACTAGCACAGATACGCAGTATTTT	CASSLTSTDTQYF
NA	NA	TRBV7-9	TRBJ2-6	TGTGCCAGCAGCGGCCAGGGCTCTGGGGCCAACGTCCTGACTTTC	CASSGQGSGANVLTF
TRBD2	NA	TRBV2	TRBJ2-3	TGTGCCAGCACTCGGCGGGAGAGATCGGATACGCAGTATTTT	CASTRRERSDTQYF
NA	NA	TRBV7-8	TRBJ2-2	TGTGCCAGCAGCTTAGGGTCGAACAGGAACACCGGGGAGCTGTTTTTT	CASSLGSNRNTGELFF
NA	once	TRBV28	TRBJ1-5	TGTGCCAGCAGTCCCCCGGGCAATCAGCCCCAGCATTTT	CASSPPGNQPQHF
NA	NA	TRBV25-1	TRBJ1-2	TGTGCCAGCAAGGGTCGGGGCTATGGCTACACCTTC	CASKGRGYGYTF
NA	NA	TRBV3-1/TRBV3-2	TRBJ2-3	TGTGCCAGCAGCCATGGGAGGAGAGATACGCAGTATTTT	CASSHGRRDTQYF
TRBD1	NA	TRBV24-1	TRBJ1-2	TGTGCCACCAGTGGGGGCCCACAGGGGCCGGATGGCTACACCTTC	CATSGGPQGPDGYTF
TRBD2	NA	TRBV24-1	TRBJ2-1	TGTGCCACCAGTGATTGGGGACTAGCGGCTAACAATGAGCAGTTCTTC	CATSDWGLAANNEQFF
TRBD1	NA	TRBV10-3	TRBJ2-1	TGTGCCATCAGTGATAGGGGGCCCAATGAGCAGTTCTTC	CAISDRGPNEQFF
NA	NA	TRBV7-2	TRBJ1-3	TGTGCCAGCAGCCTAGACACTGGAAACACCATATATTTT	CASSLDTGNTIYF
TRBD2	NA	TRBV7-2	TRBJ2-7	TGTGCCAGCAGCCTCCAAACCGGGACTAGCGGGAGGGCCAACGAGCAGTACTTC	CASSLQTGTSGRANEQYF
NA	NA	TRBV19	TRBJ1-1	TGTGCCAGTAGTATCGGAGGGGCGGGTGTCAGAAACACTGAAGCTTTCTTT	CASSIGGAGVRNTEAFF
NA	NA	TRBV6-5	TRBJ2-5	TGTGCCAGCAGGGGAGGACCGTACCAAGAGACCCAGTACTTC	CASRGGPYQETQYF
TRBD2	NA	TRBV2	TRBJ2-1	TGTGCCAGCATCCCCTTAGGCGGGAGAGTCAATGAGCAGTTCTTC	CASIPLGGRVNEQFF
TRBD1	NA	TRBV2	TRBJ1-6	TGTGCCAGCAGCAACCAGGGGGTCGGTAATTCACCCCTCCACTTT	CASSNQGVGNSPLHF
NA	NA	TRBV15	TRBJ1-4	TGTGCCACCAGCAGAGGGTCCGGGGGGGTAGCAGGTGAAAAACTGTTTTTT	CATSRGSGGVAGEKLFF
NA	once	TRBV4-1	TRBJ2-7	TGCGCCAGCAGCCAAGGTGTGATCTACAGGAGCTTATCCTACGAGCAGTACTTC	CASSQGVIYRSLSYEQYF
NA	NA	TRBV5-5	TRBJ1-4	TGTGCCAGCAGCTTGGTATCAGCAACTAATGAAAAACTGTTTTTT	CASSLVSATNEKLFF
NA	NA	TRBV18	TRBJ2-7	TGTGCCAGCTCACGTAGCGGACCGCCCCACTACGAGCAGTACTTC	CASSRSGPPHYEQYF
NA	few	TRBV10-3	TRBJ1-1	TGTGCCATCAGTGAGGACCCAGGGACTACTGAAGCTTTCTTT	CAISEDPGTTEAFF
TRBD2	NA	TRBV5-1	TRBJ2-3	TGCGCCAGCAGCTTGGGAATTAGCGGGAGAGGGGATACGCAGTATTTT	CASSLGISGRGDTQYF
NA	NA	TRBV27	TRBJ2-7	TGTGCCAGCAGTTGGGGTGGGGGCGGCTCCTACGAGCAGTACTTC	CASSWGGGGSYEQYF
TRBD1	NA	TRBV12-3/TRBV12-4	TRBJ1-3	TGTGCCACTGGGACAGGGGAGTTTAACACCATATATTTT	CATGTGEFNTIYF
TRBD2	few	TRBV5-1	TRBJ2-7	TGCGCCAGCAGCTTGGGGAGCGGGAGGAGCTACGAGCAGTACTTC	CASSLGSGRSYEQYF
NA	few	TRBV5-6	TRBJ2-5	TGTGCCAGCAGCTTGATGGGGGCAGGGAGTGGAGAGACCCAGTACTTC	CASSLMGAGSGETQYF
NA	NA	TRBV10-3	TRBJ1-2	TGTGCCATCAGTGAGGCAGGGGATAATGGCTACACCTTC	CAISEAGDNGYTF
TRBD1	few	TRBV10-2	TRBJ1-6	TGCGCCAGCTCTGGACAGGGGAATTCACCCCTCCACTTT	CASSGQGNSPLHF
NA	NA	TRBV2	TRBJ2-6	TGTGCCAGCAGTGAAAATTGGCAGGTCCCCTCTGGGGCCAACGTCCTGACTTTC	CASSENWQVPSGANVLTF
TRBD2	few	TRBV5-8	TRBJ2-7	TGTGCCAGCAGCTCGACCGGACTAGCGGGTGGCTACGAGCAGTACTTC	CASSSTGLAGGYEQYF
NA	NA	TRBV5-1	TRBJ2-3	TGCGCCAGCAGGGGACTGGGGGAGGATACGCAGTATTTT	CASRGLGEDTQYF
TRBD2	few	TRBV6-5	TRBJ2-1	TGTGCCACGATGAGAGGACTAGCGGGAAACAATGAGCAGTTCTTC	CATMRGLAGNNEQFF
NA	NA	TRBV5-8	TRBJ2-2	TGTGCCAGCAGGAAGTCGGGAACCGGGGAGCTGTTTTTT	CASRKSGTGELFF
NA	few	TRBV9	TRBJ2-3	TGTGCCAGCAGCGTAGAGGGGGGCACAGATACGCAGTATTTT	CASSVEGGTDTQYF
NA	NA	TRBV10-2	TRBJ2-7	TGCGCCAGCAGTGATTTAGGGGGCGAGCAGTACTTC	CASSDLGGEQYF
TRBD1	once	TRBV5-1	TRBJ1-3	TGCGCCAGCAGCCGTACCGGGACAGGGTCCTTAAGCTCTGGAAACACCATATATTTT	CASSRTGTGSLSSGNTIYF
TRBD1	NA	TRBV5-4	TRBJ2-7	TGTGCCAGCAGCTTGGACAGGGGGCTGTACGAGCAGTACTTC	CASSLDRGLYEQYF
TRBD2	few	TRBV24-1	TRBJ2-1	TGTGCCACCAGTGGCCTGGAGGCTAGCGGGAGCGATGAGCAGTTCTTC	CATSGLEASGSDEQFF
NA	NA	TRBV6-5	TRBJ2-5	TGTGCCAGCCAGCTAGTGGGAGGAGTACAAGAGACCCAGTACTTC	CASQLVGGVQETQYF
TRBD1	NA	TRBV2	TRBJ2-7	TGTGCCAGCAGTCTTGACAGGGGGCTCTACGAGCAGTACTTC	CASSLDRGLYEQYF
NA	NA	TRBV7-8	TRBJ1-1	TGTGCCAGCAGCTTAGTAGAGAACACTGAAGCTTTCTTT	CASSLVENTEAFF
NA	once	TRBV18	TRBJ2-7	TGTGCCAGCTCACCACCGGGAGCAGGGGAGTCTGGGGAGCAGTACTTC	CASSPPGAGESGEQYF
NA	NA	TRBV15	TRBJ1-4	TGTGCCACCAGCAGAGAAGGGAGTGAAAAACTGTTTTTT	CATSREGSEKLFF
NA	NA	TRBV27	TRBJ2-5	TGTGCCAGCAGTCCCCGCCCGGGGTGGGAGACCCAGTACTTC	CASSPRPGWETQYF
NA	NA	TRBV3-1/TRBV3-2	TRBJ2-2	TGTGCCAGCAGCCAATCCGGGAGTGGAACCGGGGAGCTGTTTTTT	CASSQSGSGTGELFF
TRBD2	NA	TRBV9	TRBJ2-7	TGTGCCAGCAGCGTAGGGTCTAGCGGGAGTTTTCTTCACTACGAGCAGTACTTC	CASSVGSSGSFLHYEQYF
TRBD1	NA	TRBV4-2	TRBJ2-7	TGTGCCAGCAGCCAAGGGAGCCTTCGGGACAGTCGGTACGAGCAGTACTTC	CASSQGSLRDSRYEQYF
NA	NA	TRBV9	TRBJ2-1	TGTGCCAGCAGCGTTTATAGCGGAGGATACAATGAGCAGTTCTTC	CASSVYSGGYNEQFF
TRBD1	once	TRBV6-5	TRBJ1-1	TGTGCCAGCACCCCGGACAGGGCGGCCACTGAAGCTTTCTTT	CASTPDRAATEAFF
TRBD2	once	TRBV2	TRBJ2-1	TGTGCCAGCCTATACGCGGGAGATGAGCAGTTCTTC	CASLYAGDEQFF
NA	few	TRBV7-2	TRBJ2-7	TGTGCCAGCAGCTTAGCGTACAGGGCTTGGGGCGAGCAGTACTTC	CASSLAYRAWGEQYF